Each of the 24 T cell receptor beta chains below was sequenced from the same sample in a study of T-cell reconstitution after alpha-beta-depleted transplantation in children. A TCRbeta library incorporating unique molecular identifiers was prepared. TCRdb recomputed calls from the PCR reads with MiXCR, one row per CDR3 protein. Of about 200,000 distinct CDR3 sequences listed, approximately 6.9% are singletons. Sequenced here: PBMCs, sampled before TCRalphabeta/CD19-depleted stem cell transplant. Receptors were obtained from a boy aged 2 to 9 with acute lymphoblastic leukemia, due to receive a stem cell transplant.

This clonotype was recorded many times. V is TRBV29-1 and J is TRBJ2-1, with 10 bases lining up with TRBD2. The CDR3 loop spans 14 amino acids. With 6 bases clipped from V and 9 bases from J, the junction kept 11 bases outside the gene matches. CDR1 and CDR2 (germline): SQVTM, ANQGSEA. The CDR3 region has the DNA TGCAGCGTCGAGTGGGGACTAGCGTTAAGTGAGCAGTTCTTC. Residues: CSVEWGLALSEQFF.

The rearrangement uses TRBV7-2 and TRBJ1-1; the D is unclear. CDR1 is SGHTA, CDR2 FQGNSA, per germline. CDR3 size: 12 residues. The V and J ends lost 4 bases and 4 bases respectively, with 7 bases between them. CDR3 sequence reads: CASSSRITEAFF. Here the CDR3 DNA reads TGTGCCAGCAGCTCCAGGATCACTGAAGCTTTCTTT.

In this sample, this clonotype turned up many times. This sequence joins TRBV6-2 or TRBV6-3 and TRBJ2-7, with 8 bases aligning to TRBD1. There are 12 residues in the CDR3. J was trimmed by 7 bases and V by 4 bases; bases with no gene match: 3. Germline V gene lookup returns CDR1 MNHEY and CDR2 SVGEGT. CDR3 region: CASSWTGREQYF. The DNA for the CDR3 is TGTGCCAGCAGTTGGACAGGGAGGGAGCAGTACTTC.

This clonotype has ten or more counts. The chain uses TRBV7-8 and TRBJ2-5, with a weak D call TRBD1 (5 bases). The CDR3 sequence is 17 residues long. CDR1 is SGHVS, CDR2 FQNEAQ, per germline. Deletions cut 2 bases from V and 3 bases from J, with 19 bases between. DNA for the CDR3: TGTGCCAGCAGCTTAAAACCTTTAGGGGCCTCCAAAGAGACCCAGTACTTC. It encodes CASSLKPLGASKETQYF. The variable domain in full, with the rest retrieved from reference TRBV7-8 and TRBJ2-5, is GAGVSQSPRYKVAKRGQDVALRCDPISGHVSLFWYQQALGQGPEFLTYFQNEAQLDKSGLPSDRFFAERPEGSVSTLKIQRTQQEDSAVYLCASSLKPLGASKETQYFGPGTRLLVL.

Many counts were recorded for this clonotype. The V and J genes are TRBV6-2 or TRBV6-3 and TRBJ2-1; 11 bases align to TRBD2. CDR1 and CDR2 from the germline V gene are MNHEY and SVGEGT. The length of the CDR3 is 16 residues. V lost 2 bases, J lost 5 bases, and 5 bases stayed unmatched. The CDR3 region has the DNA TGTGCCAGCAGTTACCGTAGCGGGAGGGAGCACAATGAGCAGTTCTTC. Its translation: CASSYRSGREHNEQFF.

The rearrangement links TRBV6-5 to TRBJ2-2; 10 bases align to TRBD1. The V segment lost 7 bases and the J segment 6 bases; nucleotides outside the gene matches: 8. CDR3 length equals 15 residues. Looked up from germline, CDR1 is MNHEY and CDR2 is SVGAGI. The CDR3 is CASNPRTGGAGELFF. CDR3 DNA: TGTGCCAGCAATCCCCGGACAGGGGGGGCCGGGGAGCTGTTTTTT.

This clonotype showed up just a few times. The rearrangement uses TRBV7-9 and TRBJ2-5; a possible D gene is TRBD2 (6 bases). This CDR3 region has 13 residues. Germline V lookup: CDR1 SEHNR, CDR2 FQNEAQ (reference sequence). V was cut by 2 bases and J by 9 bases, with 13 bases left in between. Here the CDR3 reads CASSLLGGESQYF. CDR3 sequence (DNA): TGTGCCAGCAGCTTACTCGGCGGGGAGTCCCAGTACTTC.

This clonotype has at least ten counts. The chain employs TRBV28 and TRBJ1-5, with TRBD1 matching over 7 bases. The ends lost 8 bases at V and 5 bases at J; junction bases unmatched: 12. The V gene's germline CDR1 is MDHEN and CDR2 SYDVKM. CDR3 length: 15 residues. The CDR3 nucleotides read TGTGCCAGCGGTATATACAGGGGATCTTATCAGCCCCAGCATTTT. Protein product: CASGIYRGSYQPQHF.

This clonotype occurred many times. Here the CDR3 DNA reads TGTGCCAGCAGTGGCTCCGAGCAGTACTTC. Protein sequence: CASSGSEQYF. This chain connects TRBV28 to TRBJ2-7; D unresolved. The germline V gene encodes CDR1 MDHEN and CDR2 SYDVKM. V lost 5 bases and J 6 bases, leaving 5 bases between the germline ends. There are 10 residues in the CDR3.

Notes on this clonotype: A much larger clone differs from this one at a single base, so this may be a read error. The chain carries TRBV20-1 and TRBJ2-3; D remains ambiguous. Germline V gene sequence: CDR1 DFQATT, CDR2 SNEGSKA (reference sequence). CDR3 length: 15 residues. V was clipped by 5 bases and J by 7 bases, with 22 bases between them. CDR3 region: CSAFDPDIGLYTQYF. The CDR3 DNA reads TGCAGTGCTTTTGATCCCGACATCGGATTATATACGCAGTATTTT.

This clonotype was seen repeatedly, ten times or more. This chain joins TRBV6-1 and TRBJ2-2; 7 bases are shared with TRBD1. CDR3 length equals 15 residues. Trimming at V came to 5 bases and at J to 0 bases, leaving 3 bases not matched to a gene. CDR1 is MNHNS, CDR2 SASEGT, per germline. CDR3 in amino acids: CASSTGTANTGELFF. Written as DNA, the CDR3 is TGTGCCAGCAGTACCGGGACAGCGAACACCGGGGAGCTGTTTTTT.

The J gene is TRBJ2-1, the V gene TRBV14; 12 bases map to TRBD2. V lost 0 bases to trimming and J lost 6 bases; unmatched junction nucleotides: 3. CDR1 is SGHDN and CDR2 is FVKESK in the germline V gene. The CDR3 consists of 16 residues. This chain's CDR3 is CASSQDILAGGNEQFF. In DNA, the CDR3 is TGTGCCAGCAGCCAAGATATACTAGCGGGAGGCAATGAGCAGTTCTTC.

This clonotype has just a few counts. The genes are TRBV6-5 and TRBJ2-7; 8 nucleotides match TRBD2. V dropped 0 bases and J dropped 5; count of bases not matched to a gene: 18. The CDR3 consists of 19 residues. Germline-derived CDR1 and CDR2 are MNHEY and SVGAGI. CDR3 residues: CASSYSMGSFSGVFDEQYF. CDR3 in DNA: TGTGCCAGCAGTTACTCTATGGGCAGCTTTAGCGGGGTCTTTGACGAGCAGTACTTC.

The sample holds a few counts of this clonotype. The CDR3 loop reads CASSARTGGEQYF. In nucleotides, the CDR3 is TGTGCCAGCAGTGCCCGAACAGGGGGAGAGCAGTACTTC. The chain joins TRBV6-2 or TRBV6-3 to TRBJ2-7; 8 nucleotides agree with TRBD1. CDR3 length: 13 residues. Trimming took 5 bases from V and 7 from J; bases not matched to a gene: 7. Germline-derived CDR1 and CDR2 are MNHEY and SVGEGT.

At least ten counts were recorded for this clonotype. The chain combines TRBV27 with TRBJ2-7; TRBD1 agrees at 9 bases. Trimming cost V 0 bases and J 5 bases; bases outside gene matches: 11. Germline CDR1 reads MNHEY; CDR2 reads SMNVEV (reference sequence). This CDR3 has 17 residues. DNA of the CDR3: TGTGCCAGCAGTTTATCAGAGAGCGGTTGGACAGGGGACGAGCAGTACTTC. Translating it yields CASSLSESGWTGDEQYF.

This rearrangement joins TRBV4-3 to TRBJ2-7, with D maybe TRBD2 (5 bases). The CDR3 contains 14 residues. Trimming removed 1 base at V and 7 bases at J, with 14 bases between. Germline assignment: CDR1 LGHNA and CDR2 YSLEER. This CDR3 reads CASSQAGTSEEQYF. Written as DNA, the CDR3 is TGCGCCAGCAGCCAAGCGGGAACTAGTGAGGAGCAGTACTTC.

This clonotype was seen a few times. The chain is built from TRBV5-1 and TRBJ2-3, with TRBD2 matching over 9 bases. J was trimmed by 1 base and V by 6 bases; bases with no gene match: 6. The CDR3 consists of 15 residues. Germline V gives CDR1 SGHRS, CDR2 YFSETQ. The CDR3 protein is CASTVVAGGTDTQYF. Written as DNA, the CDR3 is TGCGCCAGCACGGTAGTAGCGGGGGGCACAGATACGCAGTATTTT.

The rearrangement links TRBV10-3 to TRBJ2-5; 9 nucleotides agree with TRBD2. CDR3 length equals 18 residues. The germline gives CDR1 ENHRY, CDR2 SYGVKD. V lost 4 bases to trimming and J lost 1 base; unmatched junction nucleotides: 13. The CDR3 nucleotides are TGTGCCATCAGTGCTGGGGTGGTAGCGGGGGCCTCCCAAGAGACCCAGTACTTC. It is translated as CAISAGVVAGASQETQYF.

The genes are TRBV7-9 and TRBJ2-7, with D unresolved. The CDR3 spans 12 residues. Trimming removed 5 bases at V and 3 bases at J, with 8 bases between. Per the germline V gene, CDR1 is SEHNR and CDR2 is FQNEAQ (reference sequence). CDR3 residues: CASSRADYEQYF. CDR3 in DNA: TGTGCCAGCAGCCGGGCAGACTACGAGCAGTACTTC.

There are many counts of this clonotype. This chain connects TRBV9 to TRBJ2-7, with D possibly being TRBD1 or TRBD2 (5 bases each). Trimming took 4 bases from V and 0 from J, leaving 11 bases between them. The CDR3 runs to 14 residues. Germline assignment: CDR1 SGDLS and CDR2 YYNGEE. The CDR3 region has the DNA TGTGCCAGCAGCCTGGGACCAGTCTCCTACGAGCAGTACTTC. This sequence encodes CASSLGPVSYEQYF.

This clonotype came up many times. The chain employs TRBV12-3 or TRBV12-4 and TRBJ2-3; 7 positions match TRBD2. V lost 0 bases, J lost 4 bases, and 7 bases stayed unmatched. The CDR3 is made up of 16 amino acids. The CDR3 is CASSLARRLAPDTQYF. The CDR3 region has the DNA TGTGCCAGCAGTTTAGCCCGGCGACTAGCCCCAGATACGCAGTATTTT.

Ten or more counts support this clonotype. The J gene is TRBJ2-3, the V gene TRBV7-2, with D hard to call. The CDR3 has 15 residues. Germline loops: CDR1 SGHTA, CDR2 FQGNSA. Trimming removed 2 bases from V and 10 bases from J, with 19 bases in between. The CDR3 DNA follows: TGTGCCAGCAGCTTACCGTCTCAAATCAAAATTCCGCAGTATTTT. As protein: CASSLPSQIKIPQYF.

This clonotype was found many times. The gene calls are TRBV29-1 and TRBJ1-2; the D is unclear. Germline CDR1 and CDR2: SQVTM and ANQGSEA. Deletions cut 2 bases from V and 8 bases from J, with 9 bases between. The CDR3 runs 11 residues. The CDR3 nucleotides read TGCAGCGTTGAAACCAGAGAGGGCTACACCTTC. Protein sequence: CSVETREGYTF.

This clonotype occurred many times. This chain's CDR3 is CASYSGQGAEKLFF. The CDR3 coding sequence is TGTGCCAGCTATTCGGGACAGGGGGCGGAAAAACTGTTTTTT. This sequence joins TRBV6-5 and TRBJ1-4, with 12 bases identical to TRBD1. Germline-derived CDR1 and CDR2 are MNHEY and SVGAGI. This CDR3 contains 14 residues. V trimming: 8 bases; J trimming: 8 bases; junction bases outside the gene matches: 6.